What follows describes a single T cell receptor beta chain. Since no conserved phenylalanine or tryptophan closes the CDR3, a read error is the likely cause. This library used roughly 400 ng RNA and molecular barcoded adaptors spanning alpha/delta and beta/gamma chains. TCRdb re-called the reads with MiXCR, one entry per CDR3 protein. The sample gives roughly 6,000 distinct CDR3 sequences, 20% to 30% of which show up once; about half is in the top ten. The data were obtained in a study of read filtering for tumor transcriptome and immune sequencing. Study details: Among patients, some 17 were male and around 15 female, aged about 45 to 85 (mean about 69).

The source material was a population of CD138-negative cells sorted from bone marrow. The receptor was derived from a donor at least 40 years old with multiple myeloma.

Written as DNA, the CDR3 is TGCACCAGCAGTGGACAGGGAGGCCCAAGCTCCTACAATGAGCAGTTCATC. Protein sequence: CTSSGQGGPSSYNEQFI. J is TRBJ2-1 and V is TRBV6-1, with 8 bases identical to TRBD1. The CDR3 extends over 17 amino acids. From germline, CDR1 is MNHNS and CDR2 SASEGT.